This T cell receptor (beta chain) was sequenced in a study of blood T cell repertoires in COVID-19. Study information: COVID-19 samples collected from the United States, Italy and Spain covered acute and convalescent phases.

This clone was counted between two and nine times. Germline CDR1 SEHNR, CDR2 FQNEAQ (reference sequence). The ends lost 8 bases at V and 10 bases at J; junction bases unmatched: 14. The CDR3 totals 15 residues. Per the original data handling: Estimation of nucleated cell counts was performed using reference gene primer amplification. Profiled with immunoSEQ multiplex PCR; TCRdb holds only in-frame clones, not every one. The DNA gave D and trimming, while V, J and clone size come from that table. The data show some 350,000 clones, more than 70% seen once. This rearrangement joins TRBV7-9 to TRBJ1-6; 7 bases are a match to TRBD1. The sample consisted of peripheral blood. This receptor was identified in a woman aged 25 to 45 with COVID-19, enrolled during active disease. The CDR3 reads CASAWGAGGMSPLHF. CDR3 sequence (DNA): TGTGCCAGCGCCTGGGGAGCAGGGGGTATGTCACCCCTCCACTTT.